This TCR beta chain comes out of a study of HIV-infected patients and healthy controls (dated by TCRdb to the mid-2010s). At the level of the whole study: After three months of therapy, CD4 counts in about 90% of the 16 patients increased to a modest but significant degree while remaining below normal ranges. CD8 counts did not change consistently during early therapy, while the CD4:CD8 ratio increased slightly. An undetectable viral load was attained by 11 of 16 patients by the second bleed and by all patients after a further year of therapy. Relative to controls, total CDR3 counts per chain did not differ significantly, and patients lacked overall T-cell lymphocytopenia. The question the study tested was whether immune perturbation and reconstitution could be captured by deep TCR repertoire sequencing of small blood samples from HIV patients. The study at large found these results: Oligoclonality may be reflected in the significantly higher mean Gini indices of HIV-infected repertoires compared with controls. Donor HLA types were not determined in the study. Roughly threefold more distinct CDR3s and higher Shannon diversity were observed in healthy control repertoires than in untreated HIV+ repertoires. The pairing of alpha and beta chains was not determined in the samples. Processing was restricted to sixteen HIV-infected individuals, which the authors judged to be a major constraint on the generalizability of the findings. Treated samples reflected only about twelve weeks of therapy, arguably too short to observe immune reconstitution given low adult thymic output. Compared with controls, HIV-infected patients showed significantly different mean usage of eight alpha and eight beta V genes. MAIT cell alpha-chain CDR3s were found at high frequency in healthy controls but were severely depleted in HIV+ repertoires. Size-matched repertoire data did not replicate the apparent post-therapy recovery of the Gini index in HIV-infected patients. The use of whole blood limited sequencing depth and precluded separation of the dynamics of distinct T-cell subpopulations. Rare events from HIV-infected data received too much weight under size-matching, and comparisons were complicated by unequal numbers of distinct sequences between patients and controls. Most CMV-associated CDR3s became more frequent during therapy, although their change was not significant, whereas HIV-associated CDR3s showed a significant decrease in frequency. More CDR3s were shared between individuals among healthy controls than among HIV+ patients, as measured by Jaccard index and by the count of highly shared sequences. The observed differences in diversity were not explained by the slight differences in age and sex profiles between the study cohorts.

Around 510 ng RNA was reverse transcribed with SuperScript III using primers against the alpha and beta constant regions. Alpha and beta chain libraries were generated separately via chain-specific third strand synthesis with multiplexing indices. To avoid primer bias, the protocol used one single primer pair to amplify every rearrangement within a chain, and the protocol also attached molecular barcodes to each cDNA molecule. The SP2 sequencing primer site and a random hexamer were carried on a 5' RACE adapter, to which purified cDNA was joined by T4 RNA Ligase 1. Second strand synthesis was primed from the SP2 site with Phusion polymerase, using slow temperature ramps to favor optimal annealing. Joined together, two random hexamer sequences that had both been added before amplification formed the 12-nucleotide barcode of each molecule. A brief initial PCR introduced P5 and P7 adapter elements together with a second index, and a roughly 23-cycle amplification PCR using P5s and P7 primers was subsequently performed. Libraries received about 25 PCR cycles in total, were quantified on a Qubit, sized on a Bioanalyzer, and diluted to about 4 nM. Normalized libraries were sequenced on an Illumina MiSeq with 2 x 250 paired-end kits. MinElute columns were the means by which the reverse transcription reactions were cleaned up, and the reactions were eluted into roughly 9.4 ul Tris-Cl. Adapter ligations ran for about 25 hours at 16 degrees C and were afterwards cleaned with AMPure XP beads at a 1:1 ratio. On the study's bioinformatics: Demultiplexed FASTQ files were processed with a modified Decombinator that output V, J, insert and barcode information. Any sequence that shared a barcode yet differed from the dominant sequence was discarded as an error, and the number of original cDNA molecules was estimated by counting barcodes clustered at Levenshtein distance 3. The R packages ineq, vegan, igraph and RCytoscape were used for downstream analyses, with IMGT nomenclature and CDR3 definitions applied. V gene usage was calculated across distinct sequences, with every TCR tallied a single time to avoid skew from clonal expansion. Unique CDR3 amino acid sequences within a donor were connected in similarity networks whenever two sequences differed by a single Levenshtein edit. Published HIV-specific CDR3s (approximately 100 alpha, 600 to 900 beta) and CMV-specific CDR3s (approximately 13 alpha, over 200 beta) were assembled and queried against the repertoires. Random subsampling to size-matched repertoires demonstrated that the decreased diversity in patients did not result from their lower sequence numbers. In-frame beta chains were kept once TCRdb had trimmed the public reads at Q25 with fastp and called clones with MiXCR. Every entry covers one CDR3 protein and lists the most common genes and DNA from its rows. TCRdb assigned the V and J calls; the authors' analysis was not used. Across this sample there are roughly 8,000 distinct CDR3 sequences, with around 6.7% seen only once. The ten largest clones add up to roughly 21% of the sample.

V is trimmed back by 2 bases and J by 3 bases, and the junction contains 7 bases that no gene match accounts for. Per the germline V gene, SGHAT is the CDR1 and FQNNGV is the CDR2. The CDR3 sequence holds 15 residues, the cysteine and phenylalanine included. The only DNA kept is the CDR3, 45 bases in frame from the first base. Follow-up blood from HIV-infected patients was collected roughly three months, about 14 weeks, after antiretroviral therapy began. Whole blood was used without cell fractionation, so the repertoire reflected all unsorted peripheral T cells. A 2.5 ml sample of peripheral blood was drawn into Tempus tubes for RNA extraction. Treatment interruptions were among the grounds for excluding patients from enrollment, as were febrile or AIDS-related illness, tumors, hepatitis B or C coinfection, immunomodulatory therapy and recent vaccination. The TURBO-DNase kit was used to remove leftover genomic DNA, and GLOBINclear was used to deplete globin mRNA.

This clonotype was found many times. Its antigen is not yet known. No much larger clone is present one base from it, and per-base qualities are unavailable. This beta chain came through as a stray read in a library set up for alpha chains, and its size says little. Recombination joined TRBV11-2 with TRBJ2-7, and 7 junctional nucleotides match TRBD2. The sequence came from an adult with HIV infection. The sample consisted of blood, taken during antiretroviral therapy. CDR3 reads: CASSLTAGDRYEQYF. At the DNA level, the sequence is TGTGCCAGCAGCTTAACGGCGGGAGACCGCTACGAGCAGTACTTC. The entire variable domain, with the stretches around the CDR3 drawn from the reference TRBV11-2 and TRBJ2-7 proteins, is EAGVAQSPRYKIIEKRQSVAFWCNPISGHATLYWYQQILGQGPKLLIQFQNNGVVDDSQLPKDRFSAERLKGVDSTLKIQPAKLEDSAVYLCASSLTAGDRYEQYFGPGTRLTVT.